The source of this T cell receptor (beta chain) is a study of T-cell reconstitution after alpha-beta-depleted transplantation in children (dated by TCRdb to the mid-2010s). Some background on the complete study: T-cell immune reconstitution after TCRalphabeta/CD19-depleted allogeneic hematopoietic cell transplantation in children was quantitatively tracked in the study by means of TCR repertoire profiling.

This clonotype has only a few counts. Its antigen remains unidentified. Within one base of it there is no much larger clone, and no base qualities were kept. Libraries were built with PCR. The sequencing machine was an Illumina HiSeq 2500. TCR library preparation used molecular barcoding, with unique molecular identifiers applied to normalize quantification of the TCRbeta repertoire. TCRdb cleaned the public reads at Q25 with fastp, built clones with MiXCR and kept in-frame beta chains. A single entry per CDR3 protein holds the most common genes and DNA from its merged rows. This sample lists approximately 83,000 distinct CDR3 sequences; roughly 8% were detected once. Together, the top ten hold approximately 6.6% of the sample. The CDR3, from cysteine to phenylalanine, totals 14 residues. Only the CDR3 part of the read is kept: 42 bases, read in frame from the first base. At the junction V is shortened by 7 bases and J by 5 bases, with 18 bases in between. As encoded in the germline V gene (reference sequence), CDR1 is DFQATT while CDR2 is SNEGSKA.

The starting material was PBMCs from the stem cell graft donor, obtained from the stem cell graft. Recombination connected TRBV20-1 to TRBJ2-1; TRBD2 is perhaps the D gene, given 6 matching bases. The clonotype comes from a human donor who donated a stem cell graft to a child with congenital amegakaryocytic thrombocytopenia. The DNA reads TGCAGTGTCGTCTGGGGACTGGGTAACAATGAGCAGTTCTTC. Translation gives CSVVWGLGNNEQFF.